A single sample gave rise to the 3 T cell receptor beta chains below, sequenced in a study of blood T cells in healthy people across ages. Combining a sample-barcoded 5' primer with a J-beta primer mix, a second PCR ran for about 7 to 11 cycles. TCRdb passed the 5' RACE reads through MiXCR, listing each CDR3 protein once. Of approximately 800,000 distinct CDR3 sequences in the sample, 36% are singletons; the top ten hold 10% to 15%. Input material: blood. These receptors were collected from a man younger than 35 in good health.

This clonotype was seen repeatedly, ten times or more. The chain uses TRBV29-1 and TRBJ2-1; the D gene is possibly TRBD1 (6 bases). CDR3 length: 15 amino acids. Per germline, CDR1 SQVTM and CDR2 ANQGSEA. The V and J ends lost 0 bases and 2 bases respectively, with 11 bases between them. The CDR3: CSVEDDRPTYNEQFF. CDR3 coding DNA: TGCAGCGTTGAAGACGACAGGCCGACCTACAATGAGCAGTTCTTC.

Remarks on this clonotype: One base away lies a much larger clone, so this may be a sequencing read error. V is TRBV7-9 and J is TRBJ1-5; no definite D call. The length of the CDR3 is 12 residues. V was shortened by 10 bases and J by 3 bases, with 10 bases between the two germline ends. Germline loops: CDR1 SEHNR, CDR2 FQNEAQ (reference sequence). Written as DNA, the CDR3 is TGTGCCAACACCCAGGACAATCAGCCCCAGCATTTT. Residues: CANTQDNQPQHF.

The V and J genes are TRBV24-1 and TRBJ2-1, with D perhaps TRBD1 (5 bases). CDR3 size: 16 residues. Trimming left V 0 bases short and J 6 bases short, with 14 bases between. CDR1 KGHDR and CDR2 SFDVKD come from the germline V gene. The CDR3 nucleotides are TGTGCCACCAGTGATTTGTATGGGCAGGGTCTCAATGAGCAGTTCTTC. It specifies CATSDLYGQGLNEQFF.